The sequence of this TCR beta chain was determined in a study of blood T cell repertoires in COVID-19. Study at large: PBMCs, B-cell-depleted T cells, or T cells provided the cDNA or gDNA that made up the material.

A single count supports this clone. Study processing details: Reference gene primer amplification gave nucleated cell count estimates. Clones were sequenced by immunoSEQ multiplex PCR, and TCRdb holds only the in-frame ones, with some missing. That table gives V, J and clone size, and the DNA gave D and trimming. In the table there are 130,000 to 150,000 clones, about four fifths of which are singletons. The CDR3 runs 17 residues. After removal of 6 bases from V and 1 base from J, the junction contained 9 bases not matched to a gene. The V gene's germline CDR1 is MDHEN and CDR2 SYDVKM. The clonotype comes from a human donor in a cohort sampled during active COVID-19. The sequencing input was peripheral blood. The chain carries TRBV28 and TRBJ2-6, with 7 bases identical to TRBD1. CDR3 DNA sequence: TGTGCCAGCAGGACCGGACAGGTGGGGTCTGGGGCCAACGTCCTGACTTTC. Its translation is CASRTGQVGSGANVLTF.